This TCR beta chain was captured by sequencing in a study of blood T cell repertoires in COVID-19. Study-level information: COVID-19 samples, acute and convalescent, were from the United States, Italy and Spain.

The CDR3 has 15 residues. Trimming took off 3 bases at V and 2 bases at J, with 16 bases between the two ends. Germline V CDR1 and CDR2: DFQATT, SNEGSKA (reference sequence). In the original processing: Reference gene primers were amplified, and this amplification served to estimate nucleated cell counts. Repertoires were generated with immunoSEQ multiplex PCR, while TCRdb's copy carries only in-frame clones and drops some. V and J calls and clone size follow that table, whereas D and trimming were derived from the DNA. The sample carries around 150,000 clones, more than 90% recorded once. The clonotype was recovered from a man aged 60 to 75 with active or convalescent COVID-19. The V and J genes are TRBV20-1 and TRBJ2-5; D may be TRBD2 (7 bases). What was sequenced was peripheral blood. The CDR3 here is CSASAGGLKQETQYF. The CDR3 DNA reads as TGCAGTGCTAGTGCCGGGGGGCTAAAACAAGAGACCCAGTACTTC.